Each of the 5 T cell receptor beta chains below was sequenced from the same sample in a study of T cell repertoires in cytomegalovirus infection. TCRdb re-called the reads through MiXCR, storing one row per CDR3 protein. The sample holds hundreds of thousands of distinct CDR3 sequences; 15% to 20% are singletons and the top ten take more than 10%. Sequencing used PBMCs. These receptors came from a human donor in good health (CMV status not recorded). Some clones in this sample may be carry-over from other donors' samples.

This clonotype occurred a few times. This rearrangement joins TRBV3-1 to TRBJ2-3; 12 bases match TRBD2. Unmatched junction bases numbered 4, after V lost 1 base and J lost 5 bases. CDR3 length equals 16 residues. In germline, CDR1 is LGHDT, CDR2 YNNKEL (reference sequence). The CDR3 loop is CASSQALAGGKDTQYF. For the CDR3, the DNA is TGTGCCAGCAGCCAAGCACTAGCGGGGGGAAAAGATACGCAGTATTTT.

V gene TRBV19 combines with J gene TRBJ1-1; D might be TRBD1 (6 bases). CDR1 is LNHDA, CDR2 SQIVND, per germline (reference sequence). The length of the CDR3 is 14 residues. Trimming took off 6 bases at V and 6 bases at J, with 17 bases between the two ends. CDR3 nucleotide sequence: TGTGCCAGTAGCACCCTTAGGGGGGTGGCTGAAGCTTTCTTT. Its protein product is CASSTLRGVAEAFF.

With regard to this clonotype: It is likely a read error, because the conserved phenylalanine at the end of the CDR3 is missing. The rearrangement uses TRBV4-3 and TRBJ1-6; the match to TRBD1 covers 7 bases. V shed 5 bases, J shed 7 bases, and the junction held 8 bases outside the gene matches. The germline V gene encodes CDR1 LGHNA and CDR2 YSLEER. CDR3 size: 15 residues. The CDR3 loop reads CASSFETGKNSPLHI. Here the CDR3 DNA reads TGCGCCAGCAGCTTCGAGACAGGGAAAAATTCACCCCTCCACATT.

The table lists this clonotype with many counts. The chain combines TRBV7-3 with TRBJ1-6; D perhaps matches TRBD1 (6 bases). Germline V CDR1 and CDR2: SGHTA, FQGTGA. V shed 1 base and J shed 7 bases, with 14 bases lying between them. The CDR3 is 16 amino acids. CDR3 nucleotide sequence: TGTGCCAGCAGCTTAAATGGGGGGGGCAGAAATTCACCCCTCCACTTT. Translation: CASSLNGGGRNSPLHF.

This clonotype was observed at least ten times. The chain carries TRBV11-1 and TRBJ2-1, with D possibly matching TRBD1 (6 bases). The V and J ends lost 7 bases and 6 bases respectively, with 16 bases between them. In germline, CDR1 is SGHAT, CDR2 FQDESV (reference sequence). This CDR3 comprises 14 residues. For the CDR3, the DNA is TGTGCCAGCAAGGCTGGGGGCGGCGGCAATGAGCAGTTCTTC. Its translation: CASKAGGGGNEQFF.